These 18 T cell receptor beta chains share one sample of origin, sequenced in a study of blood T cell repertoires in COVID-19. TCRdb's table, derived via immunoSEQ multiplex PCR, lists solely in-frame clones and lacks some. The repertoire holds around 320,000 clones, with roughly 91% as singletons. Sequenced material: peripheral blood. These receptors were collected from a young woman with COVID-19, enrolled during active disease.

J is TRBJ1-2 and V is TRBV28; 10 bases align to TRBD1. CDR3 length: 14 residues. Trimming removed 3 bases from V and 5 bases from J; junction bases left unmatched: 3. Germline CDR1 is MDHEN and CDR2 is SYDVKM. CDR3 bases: TGTGCCAGCAGTTTTGGACAGGGGGTTTATGGCTACACCTTC. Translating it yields CASSFGQGVYGYTF.

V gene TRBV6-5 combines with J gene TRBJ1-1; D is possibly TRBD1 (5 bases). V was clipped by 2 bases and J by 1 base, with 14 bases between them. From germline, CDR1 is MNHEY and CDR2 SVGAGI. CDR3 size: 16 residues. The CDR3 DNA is TGTGCCAGCAGTTACAGCCTCAGGGAGGGGAACACTGAAGCTTTCTTT. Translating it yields CASSYSLREGNTEAFF.

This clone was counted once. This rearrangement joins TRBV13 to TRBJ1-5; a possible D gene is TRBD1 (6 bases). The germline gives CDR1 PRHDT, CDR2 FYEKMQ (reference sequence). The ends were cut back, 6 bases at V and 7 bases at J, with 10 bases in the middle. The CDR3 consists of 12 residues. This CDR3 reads CASSLRGQPQHF. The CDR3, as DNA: TGTGCCAGCAGTCTAAGGGGGCAGCCCCAGCATTTT.

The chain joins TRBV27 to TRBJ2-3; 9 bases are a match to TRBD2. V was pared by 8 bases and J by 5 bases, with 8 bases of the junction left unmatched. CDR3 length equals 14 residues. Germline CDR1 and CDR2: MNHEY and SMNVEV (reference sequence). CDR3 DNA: TGTGCCAGCGGGCCGACTAGCGGTTTAGATACGCAGTATTTT. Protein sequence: CASGPTSGLDTQYF.

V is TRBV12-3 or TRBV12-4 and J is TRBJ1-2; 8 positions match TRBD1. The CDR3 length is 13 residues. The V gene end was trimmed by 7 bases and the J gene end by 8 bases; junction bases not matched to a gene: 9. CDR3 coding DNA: TGTGCCAGCAAAACAGGGGGTTTGGAGGGCTACACCTTC. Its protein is CASKTGGLEGYTF.

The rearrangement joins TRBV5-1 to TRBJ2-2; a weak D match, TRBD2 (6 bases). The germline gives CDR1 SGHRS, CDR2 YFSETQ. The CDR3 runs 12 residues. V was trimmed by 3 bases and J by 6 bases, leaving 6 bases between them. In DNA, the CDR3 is TGCGCCAGCAGCTGGGGGGCCGGGGAGCTGTTTTTT. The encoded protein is CASSWGAGELFF.

For the CDR3, the DNA is TGTGCCAGCAGCCCCCGTCGGGGGGGTAACGAGCAGTACTTC. Amino acids: CASSPRRGGNEQYF. The genes are TRBV27 and TRBJ2-7, with TRBD2 matching 8 bases. With 6 bases clipped from V and 5 bases from J, the junction kept 9 bases outside the gene matches. This CDR3 spans 14 amino acids. The V gene's germline CDR1 is MNHEY and CDR2 SMNVEV (reference sequence).

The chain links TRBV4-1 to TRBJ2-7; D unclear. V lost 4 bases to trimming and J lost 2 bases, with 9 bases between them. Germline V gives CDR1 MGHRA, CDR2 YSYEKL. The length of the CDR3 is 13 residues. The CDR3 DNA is TGCGCCAGCAGCCCCGCGATGGCCTACGAGCAGTACTTC. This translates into CASSPAMAYEQYF.

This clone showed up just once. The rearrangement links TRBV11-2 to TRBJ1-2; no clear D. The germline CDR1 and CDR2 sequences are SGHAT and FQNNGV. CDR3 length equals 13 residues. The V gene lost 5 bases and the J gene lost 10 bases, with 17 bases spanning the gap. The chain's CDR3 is CASSSGLIFPYTF. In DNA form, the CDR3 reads TGTGCCAGCAGCAGCGGACTTATCTTCCCCTACACCTTC.

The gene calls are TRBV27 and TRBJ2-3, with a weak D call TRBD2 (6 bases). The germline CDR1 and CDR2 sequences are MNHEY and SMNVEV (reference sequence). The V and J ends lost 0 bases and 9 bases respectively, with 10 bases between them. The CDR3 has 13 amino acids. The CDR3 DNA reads TGTGCCAGCAGTTTATCGGGGGGAAACACGCAGTATTTT. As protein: CASSLSGGNTQYF.

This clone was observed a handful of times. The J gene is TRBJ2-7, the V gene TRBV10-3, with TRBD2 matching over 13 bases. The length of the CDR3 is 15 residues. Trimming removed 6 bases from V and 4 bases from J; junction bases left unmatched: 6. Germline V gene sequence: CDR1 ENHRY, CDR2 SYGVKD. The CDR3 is CAISLTSGGSYEQYF. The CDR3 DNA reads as TGTGCCATCAGCTTGACTAGCGGGGGGTCGTACGAGCAGTACTTC.

CDR3 sequence reads: CSVRGTHRSIYEQYF. The CDR3 coding sequence is TGCAGCGTACGGGGAACCCATAGAAGTATCTACGAGCAGTACTTC. This chain links TRBV29-1 with TRBJ2-7, with D tentatively TRBD2 (5 bases). The CDR3 length is 15 residues. Germline-derived CDR1 and CDR2 are SQVTM and ANQGSEA. V was trimmed by 6 bases and J by 3 bases, leaving 21 bases between them.

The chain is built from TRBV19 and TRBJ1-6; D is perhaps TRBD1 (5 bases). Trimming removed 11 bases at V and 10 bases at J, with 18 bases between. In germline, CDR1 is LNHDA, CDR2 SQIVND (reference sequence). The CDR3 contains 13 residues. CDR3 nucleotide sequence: TGTGCCTCTTCGGCAGGGTCATACTCACCCCTCCACTTT. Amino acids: CASSAGSYSPLHF.

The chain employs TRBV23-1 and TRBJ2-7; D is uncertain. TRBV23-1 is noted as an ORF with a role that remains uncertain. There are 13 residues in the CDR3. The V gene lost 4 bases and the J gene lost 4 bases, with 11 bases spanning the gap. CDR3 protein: CASSPLTVYEQYF. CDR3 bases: TGCGCCAGCAGTCCATTAACAGTTTACGAGCAGTACTTC.

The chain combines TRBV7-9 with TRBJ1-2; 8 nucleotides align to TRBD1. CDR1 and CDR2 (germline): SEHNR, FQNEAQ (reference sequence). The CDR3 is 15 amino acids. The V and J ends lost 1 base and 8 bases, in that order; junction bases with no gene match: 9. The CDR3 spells CASSLVGATGVGYTF. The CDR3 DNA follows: TGTGCCAGCAGCTTAGTGGGGGCGACAGGGGTAGGCTACACCTTC. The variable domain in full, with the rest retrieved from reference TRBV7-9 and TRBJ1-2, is DTGVSQNPRHKITKRGQNVTFRCDPISEHNRLYWYRQTLGQGPEFLTYFQNEAQLEKSRLLSDRFSAERPKGSFSTLEIQRTEQGDSAMYLCASSLVGATGVGYTFGSGTRLTVV.

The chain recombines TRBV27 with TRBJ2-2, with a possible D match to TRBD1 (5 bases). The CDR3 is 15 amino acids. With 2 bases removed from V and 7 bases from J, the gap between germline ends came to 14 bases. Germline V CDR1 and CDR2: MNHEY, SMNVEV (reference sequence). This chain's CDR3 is CASSLRGSLVGELFF. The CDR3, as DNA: TGTGCCAGCAGTTTAAGGGGCAGTTTGGTCGGGGAGCTGTTTTTT.

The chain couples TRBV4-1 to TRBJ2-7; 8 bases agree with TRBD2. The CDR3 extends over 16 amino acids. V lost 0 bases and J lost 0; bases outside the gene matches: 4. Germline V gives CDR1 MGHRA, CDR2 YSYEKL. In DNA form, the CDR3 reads TGCGCCAGCAGCCAAGACGCGGGGGGACACTCCTACGAGCAGTACTTC. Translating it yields CASSQDAGGHSYEQYF.

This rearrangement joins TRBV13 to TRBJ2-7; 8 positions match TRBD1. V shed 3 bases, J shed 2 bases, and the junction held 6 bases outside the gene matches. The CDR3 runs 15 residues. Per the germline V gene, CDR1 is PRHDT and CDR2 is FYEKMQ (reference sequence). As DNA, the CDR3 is TGTGCCAGCAGCTTTGACCAGGGGGCGACCTACGAGCAGTACTTC. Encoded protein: CASSFDQGATYEQYF.